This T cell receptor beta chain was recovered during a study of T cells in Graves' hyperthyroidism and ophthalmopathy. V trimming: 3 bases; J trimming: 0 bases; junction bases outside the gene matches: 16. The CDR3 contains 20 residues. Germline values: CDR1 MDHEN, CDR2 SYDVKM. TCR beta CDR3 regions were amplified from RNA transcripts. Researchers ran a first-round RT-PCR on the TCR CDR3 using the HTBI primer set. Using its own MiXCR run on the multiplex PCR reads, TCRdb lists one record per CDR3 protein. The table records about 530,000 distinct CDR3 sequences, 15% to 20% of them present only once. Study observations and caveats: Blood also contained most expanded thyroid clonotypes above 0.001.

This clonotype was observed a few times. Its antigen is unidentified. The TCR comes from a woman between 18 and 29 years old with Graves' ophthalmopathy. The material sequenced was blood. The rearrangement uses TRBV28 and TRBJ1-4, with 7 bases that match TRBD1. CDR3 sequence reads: CASSFSSQGVSYATNEKLFF. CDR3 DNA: TGTGCCAGCAGTTTTTCTAGTCAGGGGGTCAGCTATGCAACTAATGAAAAACTGTTTTTT.